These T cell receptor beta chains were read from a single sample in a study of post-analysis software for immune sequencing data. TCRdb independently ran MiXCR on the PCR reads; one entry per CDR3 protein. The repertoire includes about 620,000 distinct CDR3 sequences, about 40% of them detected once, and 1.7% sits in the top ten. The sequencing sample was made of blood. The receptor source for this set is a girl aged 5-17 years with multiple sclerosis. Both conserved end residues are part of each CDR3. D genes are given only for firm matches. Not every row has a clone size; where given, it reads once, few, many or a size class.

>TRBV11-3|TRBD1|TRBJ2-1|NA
CASSLETGWYNEQFF
TGTGCCAGCAGCTTAGAGACAGGGTGGTACAATGAGCAGTTCTTC
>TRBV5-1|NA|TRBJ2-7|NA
CAGSLGQANREQYF
TGCGCCGGCAGCTTGGGGCAGGCTAACCGCGAGCAGTACTTC
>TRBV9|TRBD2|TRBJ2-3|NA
CASSGAGSGWTDTQYF
TGTGCCAGCAGCGGAGCGGGGAGCGGGTGGACAGATACGCAGTATTTT
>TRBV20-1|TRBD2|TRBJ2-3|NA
CSAPPSGGADTQYF
TGCAGTGCCCCACCTAGCGGGGGGGCGGATACGCAGTATTTT
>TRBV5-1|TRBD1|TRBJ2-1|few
CASSLVGTGPYEQFF
TGCGCCAGCAGCTTGGTGGGGACAGGTCCCTACGAGCAGTTCTTC
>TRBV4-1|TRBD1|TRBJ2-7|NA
CASSQGVGGGYEQYF
TGCGCCAGCAGCCAAGGTGTAGGGGGCGGTTACGAGCAGTACTTC
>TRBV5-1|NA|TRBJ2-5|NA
CASSQDRLFQETQYF
TGCGCCAGCAGCCAGGACAGATTATTCCAAGAGACCCAGTACTTC
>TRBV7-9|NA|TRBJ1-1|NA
CASTSGTAYEAFF
TGTGCCAGCACCTCGGGGACGGCCTATGAAGCTTTCTTT
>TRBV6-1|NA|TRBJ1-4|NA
CASRREKLFF
TGTGCCAGCAGGCGGGAAAAACTGTTTTTT
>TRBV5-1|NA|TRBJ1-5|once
CASSLGDSAFGNQPQHF
TGCGCCAGCAGCTTGGGAGATTCTGCATTTGGCAATCAGCCCCAGCATTTT
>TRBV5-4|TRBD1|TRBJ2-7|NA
CASSFRDRADEQYF
TGTGCCAGCAGCTTTCGGGACAGGGCTGACGAGCAGTACTTC
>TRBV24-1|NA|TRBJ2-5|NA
CATSDEWQETQYF
TGTGCCACCAGTGACGAATGGCAAGAGACCCAGTACTTC
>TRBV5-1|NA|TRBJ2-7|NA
CASSLEGGVNEQYF
TGCGCCAGCAGCTTGGAAGGGGGGGTAAACGAGCAGTACTTC
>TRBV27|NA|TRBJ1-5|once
CASWQTGGNQPQHF
TGTGCCAGCTGGCAGACAGGTGGCAATCAGCCCCAGCATTTT
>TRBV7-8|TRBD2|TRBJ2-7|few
CASSGTGRTREQYF
TGTGCCAGCAGCGGAACGGGACGGACTAGGGAGCAGTACTTC
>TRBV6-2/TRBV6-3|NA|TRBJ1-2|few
CASSDGINYGYTF
TGTGCCAGCAGTGACGGGATTAACTATGGCTACACCTTC
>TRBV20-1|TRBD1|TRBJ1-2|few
CSAPTDREDGYTF
TGCAGTGCGCCGACGGACAGGGAGGATGGCTACACCTTC
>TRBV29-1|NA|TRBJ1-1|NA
CSVVGVMNTEAFF
TGCAGCGTTGTGGGGGTAATGAACACTGAAGCTTTCTTT
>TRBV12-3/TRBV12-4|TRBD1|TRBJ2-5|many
CASSFRGQETQYF
TGTGCCAGCAGTTTCAGGGGGCAAGAGACCCAGTACTTC
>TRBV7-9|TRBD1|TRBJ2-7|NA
CASSSSGTGPSYEQYF
TGTGCCAGCAGCAGTTCCGGGACAGGGCCCTCCTACGAGCAGTACTTC
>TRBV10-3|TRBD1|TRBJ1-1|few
CAISPGGNTEAFF
TGTGCCATCAGCCCAGGGGGGAACACTGAAGCTTTCTTT
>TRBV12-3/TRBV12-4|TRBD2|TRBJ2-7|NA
CASSATSGYSYEQYF
TGTGCCAGCAGCGCCACTAGCGGGTACTCCTACGAGCAGTACTTC